Here is one T cell receptor (beta chain) with its context. Its antigen is undetermined. The record originates from a study of OX40 agonist ivuxolimab in advanced cancers. Study in general: Patients were given ivuxolimab, an antibody that agonizes OX40 (CD134). Intravenous ivuxolimab at 0.01 to 10 mg/kg was given to patients every 2 weeks. Hepatocellular carcinoma, melanoma, renal cell or head and neck cancer affected the dose-escalation patients.

Study observations and caveats: Certain nonresponders additionally had low normalized T-cell clonal expansion.

Clones were sequenced by immunoSEQ multiplex PCR, and TCRdb holds only the in-frame ones, with some missing. The repertoire holds under 100,000 clones, with roughly 85% as singletons. Germline V gene lookup returns CDR1 MNHEY and CDR2 SMNVEV (reference sequence). The CDR3 length is 15 residues. Sequenced here: CD4+ or CD8+ T cells sorted from blood, sampled in a trial of the OX40 agonist ivuxolimab. The TCR was taken from an adult with an advanced solid tumor such as melanoma, head and neck, liver or kidney cancer. V and J are TRBV27 and TRBJ2-5; maybe TRBD1 (5 bases). TRBJ2-7 explains the end of the DNA better; the J call may be wrong. The DNA for the CDR3 is TGTGCCAGCAGTTTATTGCAGGGTATCGGCTACGAGCAGTACTTC. Translating it yields CASSLLQGIGYEQYF.